This is a list of T cell receptor beta chains from one sample in a study of shared clonotypes between healthy human individuals. This table comes from immunoSEQ multiplex PCR, and its TCRdb copy is limited to in-frame clones, with some not included. The sample shows around 1 million clones, over 60% of them seen only once. The sequencing sample was made of memory CD4+ T cells sorted from blood. Every receptor here comes from a man in his late teens or twenties in good health. The CDR3 runs from the conserved cysteine through the conserved F or W. A D gene is named only where the DNA matches it firmly. Clone size appears in some rows only: once, few, many, or a class for an expanded clone.

CDR3 DNA	CDR3 protein	V gene	J gene	clone size	D gene
TGCAGCGTTGAACGGCCCGGGACAGGGACCTACGAGCAGTACTTC	CSVERPGTGTYEQYF	TRBV29-1	TRBJ2-7	.	TRBD1
TGTGCCAGCAAACAGGGGGCGACGTATGGCTACACCTTC	CASKQGATYGYTF	TRBV27	TRBJ1-2	.	TRBD1
TGTGCCAGCGGACCTGGGGGGGTGGCCCAGCATTTT	CASGPGGVAQHF	TRBV19	TRBJ1-5	once	.
TGTGCCAGCAGCTCCGGGACAGGGCGCTCCTACGAGCAGTACTTC	CASSSGTGRSYEQYF	TRBV5-8	TRBJ2-7	.	TRBD1
TGCGCCAGCAGCCAATGGACAGGGGGTGGGTCCCAGTACTTC	CASSQWTGGGSQYF	TRBV5-1	TRBJ2-5	.	TRBD1
TGTGCCATCAGCTCCCGGACTAGCGGAGGGAGCACAGATACGCAGTATTTT	CAISSRTSGGSTDTQYF	TRBV10-3	TRBJ2-3	.	TRBD2
TGTGCCAGCAGAGACGGGGACAGAATTGAAGCTTTCTTT	CASRDGDRIEAFF	TRBV6-6	TRBJ1-1	.	TRBD1
TGCAGCGTTGAAGAAAAGGGGGCCTATGGCTACACCTTC	CSVEEKGAYGYTF	TRBV29-1	TRBJ1-2	.	TRBD1
TGTGCCAGCAGTCTCCGAACTAGCGGGAGTTCCCAAGAGACCCAGTACTTC	CASSLRTSGSSQETQYF	TRBV27	TRBJ2-5	.	TRBD2
TGTGCCAGCAGCCTACTGGGGGAACGCGTCTGGGGCACAGATACGCAGTATTTT	CASSLLGERVWGTDTQYF	TRBV14	TRBJ2-3	.	.
TGTGCCAGAATGGCTACATTAATCCTGCAGCCCCAGCATTTT	CARMATLILQPQHF	TRBV6-4	TRBJ1-5	.	.
TGTGCCAGCAGCTTAATCCGGGCAGACTTTAATGAAAAACTGTTTTTT	CASSLIRADFNEKLFF	TRBV7-9	TRBJ1-4	.	.
TGCGCCAGCAGCTTTTTCCAGGGATCGAACACCGGGGAGCTGTTTTTT	CASSFFQGSNTGELFF	TRBV5-1	TRBJ2-2	.	.
TGTGCCAGCAGCCTTGACATAGGGTGGGGTGAAAAACTGTTTTTT	CASSLDIGWGEKLFF	TRBV9	TRBJ1-4	.	.
TGTGCCATCAGTGAGTCGTTCGCAGGCTCAAATCAGCCCCAGCATTTT	CAISESFAGSNQPQHF	TRBV10-3	TRBJ1-5	.	.
TGTGCCAGTAGTCAGATCTCTGGGGCCAACGTCCTGACTTTC	CASSQISGANVLTF	TRBV19	TRBJ2-6	.	.
TGTGCCACTACACAGGGGTCCCATTCTGGAAACACCATATATTTT	CATTQGSHSGNTIYF	TRBV10-3	TRBJ1-3	.	TRBD1
TGCGCCAGCAGACTCGCGGAGCCCCTCGCCGGGGAGCTGTTTTTT	CASRLAEPLAGELFF	TRBV5-1	TRBJ2-2	once	.
TGTGCCAGCAGCTCTTTTAATATAGAGGAAGCTTTCTTT	CASSSFNIEEAFF	TRBV5-6	TRBJ1-1	.	.
TGTGCCAGCAGCCTCTCGGAGGCGGCCGGGGAGCTGTTTTTT	CASSLSEAAGELFF	TRBV5-4	TRBJ2-2	.	.
TGTGCCAGCAGACAACCCGGGGGGGGGAACACTGAAGCTTTCTTT	CASRQPGGGNTEAFF	TRBV11-2	TRBJ1-1	.	.
TGTGCCAGCAGTTTCGGAAGGAACCTAAACTATGGCTACACCTTC	CASSFGRNLNYGYTF	TRBV28	TRBJ1-2	.	.
TGTGCTAGTGGTTGGAGCTCTTCCCCGGGAAACACCATATATTTT	CASGWSSSPGNTIYF	TRBV12-5	TRBJ1-3	few	.
TGCGCCAGCAGCTTGTTGAGGGCGGGCCAAGAGACCCAGTACTTC	CASSLLRAGQETQYF	TRBV5-1	TRBJ2-5	.	.